Below are 5 T cell receptor beta chains sequenced from a single sample in a study of immune heterogeneity within non-small cell lung tumors. Multiplex PCR amplified the TCR beta CDR3 region. Its first round ran for approximately 11 cycles with 32 V and 13 J primers. In TCRdb, the multiplex PCR reads were re-called with MiXCR into one record per CDR3 protein. This sample has 2,000 to 3,000 distinct CDR3 sequences, with approximately 18% found just once. Each sample used approximately 570 ng of genomic DNA from bulk tumor tissue. From each primary tumor, several far-apart biopsies were obtained during surgery. It was patients with untreated, newly diagnosed non-small cell lung cancer who underwent curative surgery. The sample consisted of lung tumor tissue. All receptors come from a woman aged 50 to 65 with non-small cell lung cancer.

With regard to this clonotype: This may come from a read error, since a much larger clone is one base off. The V gene is TRBV7-2, the J gene TRBJ2-3; TRBD2 matches 8 bases. This CDR3 has 15 residues. V lost 1 base, J lost 6 bases, and 6 bases stayed unmatched. Germline V CDR1 and CDR2: SGHTA, FQGNSA. The DNA of the CDR3 is TGTGCCAGCAGCTTAGAGCGGGGGTGCCGGGATACGCAGTATTTT. Amino acid sequence: CASSLERGCRDTQYF.

This clonotype ranks as medium-sized. The V and J genes are TRBV9 and TRBJ2-1; possibly TRBD2 for D (6 bases). Germline CDR1 SGDLS, CDR2 YYNGEE. The V end was cut by 0 bases, the J end by 5 bases, with 12 bases between. The CDR3 length is 15 residues. CDR3 sequence reads: CASSVGRGPHNEQFF. The CDR3 DNA follows: TGTGCCAGCAGCGTAGGGCGGGGACCTCACAATGAGCAGTTCTTC.

This clonotype ranks as medium-sized. The V gene is TRBV7-2, the J gene TRBJ2-3; 13 bases are shared with TRBD2. The CDR3 is made up of 15 amino acids. V shed 3 bases, J shed 12 bases, and the junction held 9 bases outside the gene matches. CDR1 is SGHTA and CDR2 is FQGNSA in the germline V gene. CDR3 nucleotides: TGTGCCAGCAGCTTGATACTAGCGGGAGGGCCTAGTCAGTATTTT. Protein product: CASSLILAGGPSQYF.

The chain links TRBV20-1 to TRBJ2-1, with 7 bases lining up with TRBD2. The V segment lost 7 bases and the J segment 6 bases; nucleotides outside the gene matches: 6. Per the germline V gene, CDR1 is DFQATT and CDR2 is SNEGSKA (reference sequence). The CDR3 is 12 residues long. The CDR3 spells CSVGGGFNEQFF. The CDR3 DNA reads as TGCAGTGTAGGCGGGGGTTTCAATGAGCAGTTCTTC.

This clonotype was observed a handful of times. A read error is possible here, since a much larger clone lies one base away. The V call is TRBV7-2, the J call TRBJ1-1; 8 bases map to TRBD1. Germline V lookup: CDR1 SGHTA, CDR2 FQGNSA. This CDR3 contains 14 residues. The CDR3 here is CASSSQTGDTEASF. In DNA, the CDR3 is TGTGCCAGCAGCTCCCAGACAGGGGACACTGAAGCTTCCTTT.